The 3 T cell receptor beta chains below come from one sample, sequenced in a study of blood T cell repertoires in COVID-19. Profiled with immunoSEQ multiplex PCR; TCRdb holds only in-frame clones, not every one. This table has around 160,000 clones, approximately 91% appearing once. Specimen: peripheral blood. These receptors all come from a human donor in a cohort sampled during active COVID-19.

This chain uses TRBV7-6 with TRBJ1-2; possibly TRBD1 for D (5 bases). V gave up 5 bases and J gave up 6 bases, with 16 bases separating them. The CDR3 has 14 amino acids. CDR1 is SGHVS and CDR2 is FNYEAQ in the germline V gene. CDR3 DNA: TGTGCCAGCAGCCTAGGAGGAGGGGATCATGGCTACACCTTC. Translated, it gives CASSLGGGDHGYTF.

This clone was detected once. The CDR3 loop reads CASSLGPSYEQYF. For the CDR3, the DNA is TGTGCCAGCAGCTTAGGGCCTTCCTACGAGCAGTACTTC. J is TRBJ2-7 and V is TRBV11-3; D is unclear. Germline V CDR1 and CDR2: SGHNT, YENEEA. Trimming removed 1 base from V and 1 base from J, with 5 bases in between. CDR3 length: 13 amino acids.

The V and J genes are TRBV3-1 (or the pseudogene TRBV3-2) and TRBJ2-1; 7 bases are shared with TRBD1. Trimming cost V 2 bases and J 3 bases; bases outside gene matches: 7. Germline V gene sequence: CDR1 LGHDT, CDR2 YNNKEL (reference sequence). The CDR3 has 16 residues. The CDR3 loop is CASSQSDREDYNEQFF. The CDR3 DNA is TGTGCCAGCAGCCAATCCGACAGGGAAGACTACAATGAGCAGTTCTTC.